This TCR beta chain was sequenced during a study of vaccination effects on CD4 cells after COVID-19. Overall study: A couple of convalescent patients provided samples 16 days and one week prevaccination.

For this clone: Its antigen is still unknown.

The ViraFEST assay expanded antigen-specific CD4+ T cells with viral peptide pools before sequencing. Cultured cells yielded isolated CD4+ T cells after roughly 11 days. This person caught SARS-CoV-2 sometime from March to December 2020, and PCR testing confirmed the infection. Half the medium was replaced with IL-2 medium on days 3 and 7. Study-wide results and limits: There was marked clonal contraction among infection- and vaccine-induced clones late after vaccination.

V lost 0 bases, J lost 7 bases, and 16 bases lay in between. The CDR3 is 15 residues long. CDR1 is SGDLS, CDR2 YYNGEE, per germline. Libraries were prepared by immunoSEQ multiplex PCR; TCRdb keeps only in-frame clonotypes and omits some of them. The table includes approximately 38,000 clones, about two thirds detected once. The sequencing used CD4+ T cells from PBMCs cultured with a peptide pool, collected before COVID-19 vaccination. The chain employs TRBV9 and TRBJ1-2; D might be TRBD1 (6 bases). The sequence was obtained from a human donor who had a prior SARS-CoV-2 infection. CDR3 in amino acids: CASSVEWQGFTGYTF. The DNA for the CDR3 is TGTGCCAGCAGCGTAGAGTGGCAGGGGTTTACTGGCTACACCTTC. The variable domain in full, with the rest retrieved from reference TRBV9 and TRBJ1-2, is DSGVTQTPKHLITATGQRVTLRCSPRSGDLSVYWYQQSLDQGLQFLIQYYNGEERAKGNILERFSAQQFPDLHSELNLSSLELGDSALYFCASSVEWQGFTGYTFGSGTRLTVV.